This T cell receptor beta chain was sequenced for a study of shared clonotypes between healthy human individuals. Sequencing used immunoSEQ multiplex PCR; TCRdb keeps in-frame clones, though not all of them. Of over 950,000 clones listed, roughly 80% are singletons. This clone was recorded a few times. Germline-derived CDR1 and CDR2 are SGHTA and FQGNSA. V gave up 6 bases and J gave up 1 base; unmatched junction bases: 8. This CDR3 is 18 amino acids long. The chain combines TRBV7-2 with TRBJ2-4, with 14 bases that match TRBD2. The source is a man aged 18 to 30 in good health. Some clones in this sample may be carry-over from other donors' samples. Sequences were obtained from memory CD4+ T cells from PBMCs. Noted subset: CD45RA-negative fraction. The chain's CDR3 is CASSPPTSGRAAKNIQYF. In DNA form, the CDR3 reads TGTGCCAGCAGTCCACCGACTAGCGGGAGGGCGGCCAAAAACATTCAGTACTTC. Filled out from reference TRBV7-2 and TRBJ2-4, the complete variable domain reads GAGVSQSPSNKVTEKGKDVELRCDPISGHTALYWYRQSLGQGLEFLIYFQGNSAPDKSGLPSDRFSAERTGGSVSTLTIQRTQQEDSAVYLCASSPPTSGRAAKNIQYFGAGTRLSVL.